Shown below are 9 T cell receptor beta chains from a single sample sequenced in a study of T cells in Graves' hyperthyroidism and ophthalmopathy. Amplified TCR beta CDR3 regions derived from RNA transcripts. HTBI primers were the set used in a first-round RT-PCR of the TCR CDR3. TCRdb fed the multiplex PCR reads into MiXCR, producing one record per CDR3 protein. The repertoire holds around 290,000 distinct CDR3 sequences, with over 15% as singletons. Specimen: blood. Source of these receptors: a woman aged 60-70 years with Graves' ophthalmopathy.

This clonotype was observed a few times. This sequence joins TRBV28 and TRBJ1-5; TRBD1 agrees at 7 bases. Trimming took 6 bases from V and 9 from J; bases not matched to a gene: 11. The length of the CDR3 is 14 residues. Per the germline V gene, CDR1 is MDHEN and CDR2 is SYDVKM. CDR3 bases: TGTGCCAGCAGAAGACAGGGTACAATTATGCCCCAGCATTTT. Translation gives CASRRQGTIMPQHF.

This clonotype was found many times. The CDR3 sequence is CASKVTGIWDNQPQHF. The CDR3 DNA reads as TGTGCCAGCAAAGTGACAGGGATTTGGGACAATCAGCCCCAGCATTTT. This chain uses TRBV2 with TRBJ1-5; TRBD1 aligns across 7 bases. The junction had 12 bases not matched to a gene; V was cut back by 7 bases and J by 3 bases. This CDR3 contains 16 residues. The germline V gene has CDR1 SNHLY and CDR2 FYNNEI.

This clonotype was recorded at least ten times. The J gene is TRBJ2-7, the V gene TRBV14, with a weak D call TRBD1 (5 bases). The CDR3 is made up of 14 amino acids. Germline loops: CDR1 SGHDN, CDR2 FVKESK. V lost 1 base, J lost 2 bases, and 9 bases lay in between. This CDR3 is CASSQVGRAYEQYF. The CDR3 DNA follows: TGTGCCAGCAGCCAAGTGGGCAGGGCCTACGAGCAGTACTTC.

J is TRBJ2-7 and V is TRBV5-6; D remains ambiguous. V lost 2 bases, J lost 4 bases, and 13 bases lay in between. There are 14 residues in the CDR3. Germline assignment: CDR1 SGHDT and CDR2 YYEEEE. The CDR3 DNA follows: TGTGCCAGCAGCTTATACGGGCCCACATACGAGCAGTACTTC. It encodes CASSLYGPTYEQYF.

The sample holds many counts of this clonotype. V and J are TRBV18 and TRBJ2-3; 8 nucleotides align to TRBD2. The ends lost 2 bases at V and 0 bases at J; junction bases unmatched: 4. Germline-derived CDR1 and CDR2 are KGHSH and LQKENI. The CDR3 contains 16 residues. The CDR3 sequence is CASSPNSGASTDTQYF. Here the CDR3 DNA reads TGTGCCAGCTCACCAAATAGCGGGGCTAGCACAGATACGCAGTATTTT.

This clonotype was counted a few times. The rearrangement joins TRBV7-2 to TRBJ1-3; no firm D call. This CDR3 comprises 16 residues. V lost 1 base and J 0 bases, leaving 10 bases between the germline ends. Germline assignment: CDR1 SGHTA and CDR2 FQGNSA. CDR3 region: CASSLEAGPSGNTIYF. The CDR3 DNA reads as TGTGCCAGCAGCTTAGAGGCAGGCCCCTCTGGAAACACCATATATTTT.

The genes are TRBV2 and TRBJ2-2; the D gene is possibly TRBD1 (5 bases). The germline V and J ends were trimmed by 0 bases and 4 bases, with 9 bases remaining between them. CDR3 length equals 15 residues. CDR1 SNHLY and CDR2 FYNNEI come from the germline V gene. The CDR3 reads CASSEAGASTGELFF. The CDR3 region has the DNA TGTGCCAGCAGTGAAGCAGGGGCCTCCACCGGGGAGCTGTTTTTT.

The chain has TRBV10-3 and TRBJ2-3; 10 bases map to TRBD1. The ends lost 6 bases at V and 5 bases at J; junction bases unmatched: 8. Germline V gene sequence: CDR1 ENHRY, CDR2 SYGVKD. The CDR3 has 15 residues. This CDR3 is CAIRAGTGDGDTQYF. The CDR3 nucleotides are TGTGCCATCAGGGCCGGGACAGGGGATGGAGATACGCAGTATTTT.

This clonotype was seen repeatedly, ten times or more. The chain couples TRBV7-2 to TRBJ2-7; 12 nucleotides align to TRBD2. The CDR3 extends over 15 amino acids. Germline CDR1 reads SGHTA; CDR2 reads FQGNSA. Trimming at V came to 5 bases and at J to 1 base, leaving 3 bases not matched to a gene. In DNA, the CDR3 is TGTGCCAGCAGCGGGGGACTAGCGGGTTCCTACGAGCAGTACTTC. Its protein product is CASSGGLAGSYEQYF.